These 21 T cell receptor beta chains came from one sample sequenced in a study of T-cell memory formation after mild COVID-19. TCRdb redid the calling of the 5' RACE reads with MiXCR, one entry per CDR3 protein. Seen here are 160,000 or so distinct CDR3 sequences, less than 40% observed once, and the top ten hold about 12%. Sequencing used PBMCs or a T cell subset sorted from them (not recorded which). The receptors originated from an adult woman who had mild COVID-19 (a few samples of this study predate the infection). Cell type and time point are not known.

The genes are TRBV5-5 and TRBJ1-4; 10 bases are shared with TRBD1. The V gene's germline CDR1 is SGHKS and CDR2 YYEKEE (reference sequence). V dropped 3 bases and J dropped 8; count of bases not matched to a gene: 10. This CDR3 has 16 residues. As DNA, the CDR3 is TGTGCCAGCAGCTACCCTCGGACAGGGGGAAAAGAAAAACTGTTTTTT. Translating it yields CASSYPRTGGKEKLFF.

V is TRBV12-3 or TRBV12-4 and J is TRBJ1-3; a weak D match, TRBD1 (6 bases). This CDR3 region has 16 residues. Between the trimmed V and J ends, which lost 6 bases and 0 bases, there was a span of 15 bases. This chain's CDR3 is CASSSGTRASGNTIYF. The CDR3 DNA follows: TGTGCCAGCAGCTCCGGGACACGCGCCTCTGGAAACACCATATATTTT.

The rearrangement joins TRBV24-1 to TRBJ2-7; weak D call: TRBD2 (6 bases). This CDR3 is built from 13 residues. Deletions cut 1 base from V and 5 bases from J, with 8 bases between. CDR1 KGHDR and CDR2 SFDVKD come from the germline V gene. CDR3 sequence reads: CATSDFGGHEQYF. Written as DNA, the CDR3 is TGTGCCACCAGTGATTTTGGAGGGCACGAGCAGTACTTC.

The chain combines TRBV7-2 with TRBJ1-6, with 10 bases that match TRBD1. CDR1 is SGHTA and CDR2 is FQGNSA in the germline V gene. The CDR3 loop spans 17 amino acids. Trimming removed 5 bases from V and 7 bases from J; junction bases left unmatched: 11. CDR3 nucleotides: TGTGCCAGCAGCCCACAACTGACAGGGGGCCGAAATTCACCCCTCCACTTT. It is translated as CASSPQLTGGRNSPLHF.

This rearrangement joins TRBV29-1 to TRBJ2-3, with 12 bases that match TRBD2. V was clipped by 2 bases and J by 4 bases; unmatched bases: 7. The germline CDR1 and CDR2 sequences are SQVTM and ANQGSEA. This CDR3 spans 16 amino acids. The CDR3 protein is CSVELSSGGAADTQYF. DNA for the CDR3: TGCAGCGTTGAATTGTCTAGCGGGGGGGCAGCAGATACGCAGTATTTT.

This rearrangement joins TRBV3-1 to TRBJ1-1; no clear D gene. Trimming stripped 6 bases from V and 2 bases from J, with 10 bases between. Per the germline V gene, CDR1 is LGHDT and CDR2 is YNNKEL (reference sequence). The CDR3 length is 13 residues. CDR3 coding DNA: TGTGCCAGCAGTCTAAAGCTAAACACTGAAGCTTTCTTT. Translated: CASSLKLNTEAFF.

This clonotype showed up just a few times. The chain combines TRBV7-9 with TRBJ2-3; no clear D gene. The length of the CDR3 is 13 residues. CDR1 SEHNR and CDR2 FQNEAQ come from the germline V gene (reference sequence). V lost 4 bases and J lost 7, with 12 bases in between. The CDR3, as DNA: TGTGCCAGCAGCTCCGACCGGTGGTATACGCAGTATTTT. Protein: CASSSDRWYTQYF.

The chain links TRBV3-1 to TRBJ1-2; D gene unclear. The V and J ends lost 5 bases and 2 bases respectively, with 12 bases between them. Germline loops: CDR1 LGHDT, CDR2 YNNKEL (reference sequence). This CDR3 region has 14 residues. The CDR3 sequence is CASSKVAGNYGYTF. CDR3 DNA sequence: TGTGCCAGCAGCAAAGTGGCAGGCAACTATGGCTACACCTTC.

This clonotype has a handful of counts. This rearrangement joins TRBV3-1 to TRBJ1-1, with TRBD1 as a possible D gene (6 bases). The germline V and J ends were trimmed by 4 bases and 1 base, with 10 bases remaining between them. This CDR3 contains 14 residues. Germline assignment: CDR1 LGHDT and CDR2 YNNKEL (reference sequence). In DNA form, the CDR3 reads TGTGCCAGCAGCCCTCAAGGGGGGAACACTGAAGCTTTCTTT. Its protein is CASSPQGGNTEAFF.

The J gene is TRBJ1-2, the V gene TRBV7-9; TRBD1 agrees at 7 bases. The CDR3 has 14 residues. The germline CDR1 and CDR2 sequences are SEHNR and FQNEAQ (reference sequence). Trimming cost V 5 bases and J 2 bases; bases outside gene matches: 5. The CDR3 nucleotides read TGTGCCAGCAGCACCTGGACAGGAAACTATGGCTACACCTTC. Its protein is CASSTWTGNYGYTF.

The chain carries TRBV4-3 and TRBJ2-2, with D possibly being TRBD2 (6 bases). The CDR3 length is 15 residues. Trimming shortened V by 1 base and J by 6 bases, and 12 bases separated the two germline ends. Looked up from germline, CDR1 is LGHNA and CDR2 is YSLEER. The DNA of the CDR3 is TGCGCCAGCAGCCAAGGGACCGGGGGAGCCGGGGAGCTGTTTTTT. It encodes CASSQGTGGAGELFF.

This clonotype occurred a few times. The V call is TRBV3-1, the J call TRBJ2-7; no definite D call. Trimming left V 3 bases short and J 0 bases short, with 3 bases between. Germline CDR1 is LGHDT and CDR2 is YNNKEL (reference sequence). This CDR3 is built from 12 residues. The CDR3 loop is CASSQYSYEQYF. DNA for the CDR3: TGTGCCAGCAGCCAGTACTCCTACGAGCAGTACTTC.

The chain carries TRBV3-1 and TRBJ1-2; no definite D call. The CDR3 is 14 amino acids. Germline V gives CDR1 LGHDT, CDR2 YNNKEL (reference sequence). V lost 2 bases, J lost 8 bases, and 15 bases lay in between. As DNA, the CDR3 is TGTGCCAGCAGCCAATCTCTTCGGGTAGGCGGCTACACCTTC. Encoded protein: CASSQSLRVGGYTF. The complete variable domain, with remaining parts taken from reference TRBV3-1 and TRBJ1-2, reads DTAVSQTPKYLVTQMGNDKSIKCEQNLGHDTMYWYKQDSKKFLKIMFSYNNKELIINETVPNRFSPKSPDKAHLNLHINSLELGDSAVYFCASSQSLRVGGYTFGSGTRLTVV.

The chain links TRBV29-1 to TRBJ1-2; D not certain. This CDR3 spans 13 amino acids. Germline V gene lookup returns CDR1 SQVTM and CDR2 ANQGSEA. Trimming took off 6 bases at V and 5 bases at J, with 16 bases between the two ends. CDR3 DNA sequence: TGCAGCGTGAGAGACGTGTCCCATTATGGCTACACCTTC. Its protein product is CSVRDVSHYGYTF.

The chain is built from TRBV4-2 and TRBJ2-2; no reliable D call. V lost 5 bases, J lost 6 bases, and 16 bases lay in between. The length of the CDR3 is 15 residues. The germline gives CDR1 LGHNA, CDR2 YNFKEQ. The CDR3 sequence: CASSRSQPAPGELFF. For the CDR3, the DNA is TGTGCCAGCAGCAGAAGCCAGCCTGCCCCCGGGGAGCTGTTTTTT.

This clonotype came up many times. The rearrangement joins TRBV19 to TRBJ2-6; D possibly uses TRBD1 or TRBD2 (5 bases each). CDR3 length: 14 amino acids. The V gene's germline CDR1 is LNHDA and CDR2 SQIVND (reference sequence). V shed 3 bases and J shed 4 bases, with 7 bases lying between them. The CDR3 DNA reads TGTGCCAGTAGTATGGGGGACGGGGCCAACGTCCTGACTTTC. It yields the protein CASSMGDGANVLTF.

This chain joins TRBV19 and TRBJ1-5; D may be TRBD1 (5 bases). The CDR3 is 14 amino acids. The germline CDR1 and CDR2 sequences are LNHDA and SQIVND (reference sequence). The V and J ends lost 7 bases and 5 bases respectively, with 15 bases between them. The CDR3 sequence: CASTSDSSYQPQHF. CDR3 bases: TGTGCCAGTACTTCCGACAGTTCCTATCAGCCCCAGCATTTT.

The chain uses TRBV5-1 and TRBJ2-3, with D tentatively TRBD1 or TRBD2 (5 bases each). Trimming removed 2 bases from V and 1 base from J, with 8 bases in between. The CDR3 runs 14 residues. The germline CDR1 and CDR2 sequences are SGHRS and YFSETQ. The CDR3: CASSFGTRTDTQYF. CDR3 sequence (DNA): TGCGCCAGCAGCTTCGGGACCCGCACAGATACGCAGTATTTT.

The table lists this clonotype with a few counts. V usage is TRBV18 and J usage is TRBJ2-3, with TRBD2 as a possible D gene (5 bases). This CDR3 region has 13 residues. The germline V gene has CDR1 KGHSH and CDR2 LQKENI. V shed 3 bases and J shed 3 bases, with 7 bases lying between them. CDR3 DNA: TGTGCCAGCTCACCGGGAGTTACAGATACGCAGTATTTT. It encodes CASSPGVTDTQYF.

The chain recombines TRBV13 with TRBJ2-7; D remains unclear. The CDR3 sequence is 12 residues long. Germline CDR1 and CDR2: PRHDT and FYEKMQ (reference sequence). Trimming cost V 4 bases and J 5 bases, with 9 bases left between them. CDR3 protein: CASSSELDEQYF. As DNA, the CDR3 is TGTGCCAGCAGCTCCGAACTGGACGAGCAGTACTTC. Full variable domain (missing parts from reference TRBV13 and TRBJ2-7): AAGVIQSPRHLIKEKRETATLKCYPIPRHDTVYWYQQGPGQDPQFLISFYEKMQSDKGSIPDRFSAQQFSDYHSELNMSSLELGDSALYFCASSSELDEQYFGPGTRLTVT.

This sequence joins TRBV25-1 and TRBJ2-7, with a weak D call TRBD1 (6 bases). The CDR3 runs to 14 residues. Per germline, CDR1 MGHDK and CDR2 SYGVNS. The V and J ends lost 3 bases and 0 bases respectively, with 9 bases between them. The CDR3 sequence: CASSETGNSYEQYF. The CDR3 DNA reads as TGTGCCAGCAGTGAGACAGGAAACTCCTACGAGCAGTACTTC.